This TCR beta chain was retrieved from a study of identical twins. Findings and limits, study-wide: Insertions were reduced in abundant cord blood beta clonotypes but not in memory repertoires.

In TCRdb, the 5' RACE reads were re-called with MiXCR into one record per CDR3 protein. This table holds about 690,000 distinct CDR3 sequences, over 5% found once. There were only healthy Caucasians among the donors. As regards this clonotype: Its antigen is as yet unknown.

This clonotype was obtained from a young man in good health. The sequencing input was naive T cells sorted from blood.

Here the CDR3 DNA reads TGCGCCAGCGGAACGGGACAGGGTGGCTATGGCTACACCTTC. Its protein product is CASGTGQGGYGYTF. This chain connects TRBV5-1 to TRBJ1-2; TRBD1 aligns across 9 bases. The germline gives CDR1 SGHRS, CDR2 YFSETQ. The CDR3 sequence is 14 residues long. Trimming at V came to 7 bases and at J to 4 bases, leaving 8 bases not matched to a gene.